This paragraph covers one TCR beta chain sequence. The target antigen is unknown. The repertoire was sequenced with immunoSEQ multiplex PCR; TCRdb's copy has only in-frame clones and lacks some. The top ten hold about a sixth of the sample, which has fewer than 110,000 clones, around 90% seen once. The source of the sample is a study of identifying expanded T cells in peripheral blood. General observations from the study: Variance in clone template counts between approximately two-week samples significantly increased with total template count across all healthy donors.

Trimming left V 5 bases short and J 2 bases short, with 15 bases between. CDR1 is KGHSH, CDR2 LQKENI, per germline. The CDR3 contains 16 residues. Healthy donors had no documented immune events, such as infections, while sampled. The specimen was blood. This TCR came from a person aged 18 to 70 in good health. V and J are TRBV18 and TRBJ2-2; D call uncertain. The CDR3 DNA is TGTGCCAGCTCAACGCAAGGGTTACACAACACCGGGGAGCTGTTTTTT. It translates to CASSTQGLHNTGELFF.